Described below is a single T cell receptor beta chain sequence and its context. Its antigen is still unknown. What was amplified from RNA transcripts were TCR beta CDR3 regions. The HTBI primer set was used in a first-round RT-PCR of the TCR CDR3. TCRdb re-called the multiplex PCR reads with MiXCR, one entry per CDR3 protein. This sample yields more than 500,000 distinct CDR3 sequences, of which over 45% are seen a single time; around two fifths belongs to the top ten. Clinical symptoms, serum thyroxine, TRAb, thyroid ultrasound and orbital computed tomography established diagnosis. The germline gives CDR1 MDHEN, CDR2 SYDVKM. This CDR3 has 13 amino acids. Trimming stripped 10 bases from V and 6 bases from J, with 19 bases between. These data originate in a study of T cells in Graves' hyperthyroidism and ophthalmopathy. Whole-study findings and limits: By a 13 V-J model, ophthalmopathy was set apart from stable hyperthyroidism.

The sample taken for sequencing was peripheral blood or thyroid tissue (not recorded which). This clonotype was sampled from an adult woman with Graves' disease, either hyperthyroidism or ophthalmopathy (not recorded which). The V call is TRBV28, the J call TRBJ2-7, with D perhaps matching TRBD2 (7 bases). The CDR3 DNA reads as TGTGCCATCCACCGTGGGGGGGCTCGCGAGCAGTACTTC. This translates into CAIHRGGAREQYF.